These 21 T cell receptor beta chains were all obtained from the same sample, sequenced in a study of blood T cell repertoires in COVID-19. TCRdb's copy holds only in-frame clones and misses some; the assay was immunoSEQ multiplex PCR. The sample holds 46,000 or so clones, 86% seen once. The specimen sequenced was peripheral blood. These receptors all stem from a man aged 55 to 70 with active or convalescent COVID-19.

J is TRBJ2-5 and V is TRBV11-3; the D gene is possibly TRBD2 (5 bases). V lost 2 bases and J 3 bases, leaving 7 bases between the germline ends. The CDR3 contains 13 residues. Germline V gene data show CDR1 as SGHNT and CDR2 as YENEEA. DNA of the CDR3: TGTGCCAGCAGCTTACGGGAAGAAGAGACCCAGTACTTC. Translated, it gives CASSLREEETQYF.

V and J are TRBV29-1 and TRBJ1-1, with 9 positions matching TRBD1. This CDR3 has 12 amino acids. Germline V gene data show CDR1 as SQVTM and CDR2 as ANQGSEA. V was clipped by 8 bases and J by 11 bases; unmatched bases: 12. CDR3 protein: CSFMDRGTLAFF. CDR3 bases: TGCAGCTTTATGGACAGGGGAACTCTGGCTTTCTTT.

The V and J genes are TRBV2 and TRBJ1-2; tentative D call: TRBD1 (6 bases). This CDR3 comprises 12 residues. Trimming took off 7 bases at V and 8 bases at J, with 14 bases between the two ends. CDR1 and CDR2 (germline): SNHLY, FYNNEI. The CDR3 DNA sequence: TGTGCCAGCAATGGACAGCGGGGAGGCTACACCTTC. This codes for CASNGQRGGYTF.

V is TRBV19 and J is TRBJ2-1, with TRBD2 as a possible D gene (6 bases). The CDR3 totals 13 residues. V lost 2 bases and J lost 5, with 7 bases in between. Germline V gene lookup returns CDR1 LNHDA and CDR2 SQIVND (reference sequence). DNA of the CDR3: TGTGCCAGTAGTATAAGCGGGCACAATGAGCAGTTCTTC. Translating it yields CASSISGHNEQFF. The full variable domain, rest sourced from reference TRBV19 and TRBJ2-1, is DGGITQSPKYLFRKEGQNVTLSCEQNLNHDAMYWYRQDPGQGLRLIYYSQIVNDFQKGDIAEGYSVSREKKESFPLTVTSAQKNPTAFYLCASSISGHNEQFFGPGTRLTVL.

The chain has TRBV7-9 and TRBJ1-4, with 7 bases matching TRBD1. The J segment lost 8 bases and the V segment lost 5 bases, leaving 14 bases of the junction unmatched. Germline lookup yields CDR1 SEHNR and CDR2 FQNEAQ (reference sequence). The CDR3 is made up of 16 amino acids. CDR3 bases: TGTGCCAGCAGCCGCCTCTGGGGGCAGGGGGAAGAAAAACTGTTTTTT. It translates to CASSRLWGQGEEKLFF.

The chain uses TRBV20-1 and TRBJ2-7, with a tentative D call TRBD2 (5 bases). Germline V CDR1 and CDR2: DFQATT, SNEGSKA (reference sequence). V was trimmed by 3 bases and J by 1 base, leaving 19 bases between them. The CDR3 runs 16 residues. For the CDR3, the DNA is TGCAGTGCTAGTCCGCTTGAGGGCTACCTTTCCTACGAGCAGTACTTC. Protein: CSASPLEGYLSYEQYF.

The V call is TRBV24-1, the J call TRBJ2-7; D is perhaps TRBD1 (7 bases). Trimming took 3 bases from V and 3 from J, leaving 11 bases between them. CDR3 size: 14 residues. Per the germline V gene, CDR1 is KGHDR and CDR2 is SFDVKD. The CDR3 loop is CATSDPGDSYEQYF. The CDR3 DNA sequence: TGTGCCACCAGTGATCCGGGGGACAGCTACGAGCAGTACTTC.

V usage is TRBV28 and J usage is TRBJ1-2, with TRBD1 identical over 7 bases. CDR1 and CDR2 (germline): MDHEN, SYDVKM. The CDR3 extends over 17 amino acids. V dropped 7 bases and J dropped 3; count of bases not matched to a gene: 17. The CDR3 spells CASTHSTGRSDDYGYTF. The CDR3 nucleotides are TGTGCCAGCACCCATTCGACAGGGAGGTCAGATGACTATGGCTACACCTTC.

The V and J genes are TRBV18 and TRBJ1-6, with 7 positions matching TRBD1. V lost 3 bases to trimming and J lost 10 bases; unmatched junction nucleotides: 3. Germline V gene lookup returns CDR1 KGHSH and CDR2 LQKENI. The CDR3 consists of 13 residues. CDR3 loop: CASSPDRESPLHF. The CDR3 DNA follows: TGTGCCAGCTCACCTGACAGGGAATCACCCCTCCACTTT.

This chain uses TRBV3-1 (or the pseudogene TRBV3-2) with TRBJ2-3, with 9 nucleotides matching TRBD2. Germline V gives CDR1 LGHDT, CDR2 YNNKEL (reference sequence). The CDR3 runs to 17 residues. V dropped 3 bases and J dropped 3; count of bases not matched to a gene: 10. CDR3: CASSHPPGSGGTDTQYF. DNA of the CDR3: TGTGCCAGCAGCCATCCCCCAGGGAGCGGGGGGACAGATACGCAGTATTTT.

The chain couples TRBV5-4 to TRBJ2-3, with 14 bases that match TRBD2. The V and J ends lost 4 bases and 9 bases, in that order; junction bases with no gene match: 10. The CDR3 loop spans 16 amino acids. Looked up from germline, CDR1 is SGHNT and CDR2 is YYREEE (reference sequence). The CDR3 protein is CASSPGTSGGPETQYF. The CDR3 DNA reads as TGTGCCAGCAGCCCAGGGACTAGCGGGGGCCCCGAGACGCAGTATTTT.

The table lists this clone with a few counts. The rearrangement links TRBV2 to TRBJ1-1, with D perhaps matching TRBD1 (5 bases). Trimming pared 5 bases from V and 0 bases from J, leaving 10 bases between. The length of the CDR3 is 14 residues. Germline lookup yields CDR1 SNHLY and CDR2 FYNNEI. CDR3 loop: CASSWEGLNTEAFF. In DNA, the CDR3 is TGTGCCAGCAGTTGGGAGGGGTTGAACACTGAAGCTTTCTTT.

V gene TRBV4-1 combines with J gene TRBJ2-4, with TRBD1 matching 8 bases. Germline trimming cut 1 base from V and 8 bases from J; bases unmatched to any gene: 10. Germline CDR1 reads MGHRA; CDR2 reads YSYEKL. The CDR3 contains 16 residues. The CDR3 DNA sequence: TGCGCCAGCAGCCAAGCCGCCGGGCAGGGGGCGGACATTCAGTACTTC. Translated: CASSQAAGQGADIQYF.

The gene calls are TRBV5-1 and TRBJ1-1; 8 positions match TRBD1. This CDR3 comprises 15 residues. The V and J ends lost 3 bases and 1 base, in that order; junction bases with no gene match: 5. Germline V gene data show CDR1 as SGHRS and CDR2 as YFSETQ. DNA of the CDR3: TGCGCCAGCAGCTGGGGACAGGAGGCGAACACTGAAGCTTTCTTT. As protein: CASSWGQEANTEAFF.

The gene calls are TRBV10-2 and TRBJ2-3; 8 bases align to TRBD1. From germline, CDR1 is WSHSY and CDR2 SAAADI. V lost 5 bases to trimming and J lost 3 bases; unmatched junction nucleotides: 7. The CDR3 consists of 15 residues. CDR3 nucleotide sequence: TGCGCCAGCAGTCTCAGGGGGCGCATAACAGATACGCAGTATTTT. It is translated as CASSLRGRITDTQYF.

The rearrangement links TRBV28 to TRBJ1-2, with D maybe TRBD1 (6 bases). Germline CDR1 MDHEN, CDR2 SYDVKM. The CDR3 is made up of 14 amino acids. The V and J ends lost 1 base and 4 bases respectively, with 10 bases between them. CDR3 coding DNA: TGTGCCAGCAGTTTATCGGGGGGCGGCTATGGCTACACCTTC. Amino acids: CASSLSGGGYGYTF.

In nucleotides, the CDR3 is TGCGCCAGCACCCCACAGGGGGATGGGGCCAACGTCCTGACTTTC. Protein product: CASTPQGDGANVLTF. The V gene is TRBV10-1, the J gene TRBJ2-6; 8 bases are shared with TRBD1. CDR3 length: 15 amino acids. From germline, CDR1 is WNHNN and CDR2 SYGVQD (reference sequence). The trim removed 7 bases at V and 3 bases at J, leaving 5 bases unmatched.

The CDR3 region is CASSTTGGGQETQYF. The CDR3 nucleotides are TGTGCCAGCAGCACCACAGGTGGGGGGCAAGAGACCCAGTACTTC. The chain employs TRBV3-1 (or the pseudogene TRBV3-2) and TRBJ2-5, with TRBD2 as a possible D gene (6 bases). The CDR3 length is 15 residues. V lost 5 bases to trimming and J lost 2 bases, with 15 bases between them. The germline V gene encodes CDR1 LGHDT and CDR2 YNNKEL (reference sequence).

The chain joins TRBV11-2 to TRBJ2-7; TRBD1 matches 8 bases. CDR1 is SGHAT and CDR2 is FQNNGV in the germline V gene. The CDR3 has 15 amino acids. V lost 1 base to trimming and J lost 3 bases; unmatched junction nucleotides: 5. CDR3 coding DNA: TGTGCCAGCAGCTTAGTTACGGGACAGGACTACGAGCAGTACTTC. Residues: CASSLVTGQDYEQYF.

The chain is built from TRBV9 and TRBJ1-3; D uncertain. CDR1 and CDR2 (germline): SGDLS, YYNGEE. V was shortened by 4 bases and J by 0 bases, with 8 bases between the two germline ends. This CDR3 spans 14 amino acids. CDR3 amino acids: CASSKRNSGNTIYF. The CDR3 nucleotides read TGTGCCAGCAGCAAGCGGAACTCTGGAAACACCATATATTTT.

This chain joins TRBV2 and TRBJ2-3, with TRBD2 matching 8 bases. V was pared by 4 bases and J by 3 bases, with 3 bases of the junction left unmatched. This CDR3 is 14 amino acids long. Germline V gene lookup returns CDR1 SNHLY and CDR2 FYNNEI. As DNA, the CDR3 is TGTGCCAGCAGTGTCGGGGGGGGTACAGATACGCAGTATTTT. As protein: CASSVGGGTDTQYF.